This T cell receptor (beta chain) was profiled in a study of shared clonotypes between healthy human individuals. Regarding the study as a whole: Several donors showed sharing of approximately 5% of naive CD4 clonotypes. Clonotype sharing among donors was expected to depend on sequencing depth.

A remark on this clone: No antigen is known for it. An end of the junction differs from the germline gene, which may be a read error.

Germline-derived CDR1 and CDR2 are SSHAT and FNYEAQ (reference sequence). The CDR3 extends over 14 amino acids. The repertoire was sequenced with immunoSEQ multiplex PCR; TCRdb's copy has only in-frame clones and lacks some. This repertoire shows 1.5 million to 2.5 million clones, approximately 95% found once; its top ten account for 0.9% to 1.5%. Terminally differentiated effector memory CD45RA+ cells were excluded by CCR7 positive selection of CD45RO-negative cells. This sequence joins TRBV7-7 and TRBJ2-5, with a weak D call TRBD1 (5 bases). Input material: naive CD8+ T cells sorted from blood. This clonotype was sampled from a man in his late teens or twenties in good health. The CDR3 loop is CASSRTPYQETQYF. CDR3 nucleotides: TGTGCTAGCAGCCGGACACCATACCAAGAGACCCAGTACTTC.